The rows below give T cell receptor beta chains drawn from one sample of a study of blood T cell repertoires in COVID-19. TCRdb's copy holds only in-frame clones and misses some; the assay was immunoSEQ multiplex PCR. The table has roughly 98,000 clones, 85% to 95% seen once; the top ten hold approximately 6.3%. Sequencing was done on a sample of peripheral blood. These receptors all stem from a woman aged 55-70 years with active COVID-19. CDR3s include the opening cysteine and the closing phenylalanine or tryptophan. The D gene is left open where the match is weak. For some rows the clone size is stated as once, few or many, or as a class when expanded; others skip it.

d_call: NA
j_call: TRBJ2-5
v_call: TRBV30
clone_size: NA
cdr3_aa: CAWSVGDWEETQYF
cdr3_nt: TGTGCCTGGAGTGTAGGGGACTGGGAGGAGACCCAGTACTTC

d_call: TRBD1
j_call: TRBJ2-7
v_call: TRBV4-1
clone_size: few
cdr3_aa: CASSQDPDATGNDEQYF
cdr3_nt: TGCGCCAGCAGCCAAGATCCCGACGCGACAGGGAATGACGAGCAGTACTTC

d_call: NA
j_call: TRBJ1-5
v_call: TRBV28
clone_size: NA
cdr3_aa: CASVQGSGPQHF
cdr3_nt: TGTGCCAGCGTTCAGGGCTCGGGGCCCCAGCATTTT

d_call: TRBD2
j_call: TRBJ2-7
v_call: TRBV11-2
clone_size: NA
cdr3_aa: CASNSLSGVYEQYF
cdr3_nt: TGTGCCAGCAATTCATTAAGCGGGGTATACGAGCAGTACTTC

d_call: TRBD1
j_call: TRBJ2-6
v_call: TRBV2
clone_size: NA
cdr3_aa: CASSRSKGAAGANVLTF
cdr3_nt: TGTGCCAGCAGTAGATCCAAGGGGGCAGCTGGGGCCAACGTCCTGACTTTC

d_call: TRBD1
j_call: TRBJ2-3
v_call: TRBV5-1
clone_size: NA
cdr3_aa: CASSLDGQGFVASTDTQYF
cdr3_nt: TGCGCCAGCAGCTTGGATGGACAGGGGTTCGTAGCAAGCACAGATACGCAGTATTTT

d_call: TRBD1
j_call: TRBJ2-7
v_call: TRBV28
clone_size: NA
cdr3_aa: CASRGGQGGYEQYF
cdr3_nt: TGTGCCAGCAGGGGGGGACAGGGGGGTTACGAGCAGTACTTC

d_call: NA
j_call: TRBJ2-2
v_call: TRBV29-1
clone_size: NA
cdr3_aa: CSALTGELFF
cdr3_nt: TGCAGCGCCCTCACCGGGGAGCTGTTTTTT

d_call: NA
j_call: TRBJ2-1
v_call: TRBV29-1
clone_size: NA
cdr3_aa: CSAGHLLGEQFF
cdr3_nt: TGCAGCGCCGGACACCTCCTCGGTGAGCAGTTCTTC

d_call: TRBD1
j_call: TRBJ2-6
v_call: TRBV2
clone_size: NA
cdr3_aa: CASRDLLGRGQGTSGANVLTF
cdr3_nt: TGTGCCAGCAGGGATCTCCTGGGGAGGGGACAGGGTACCTCTGGGGCCAACGTCCTGACTTTC

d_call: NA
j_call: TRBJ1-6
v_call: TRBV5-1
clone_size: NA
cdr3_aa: CASSKGAQLESYNSPLHF
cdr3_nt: TGCGCCAGCAGCAAAGGCGCCCAATTGGAGTCCTATAATTCACCCCTCCACTTT

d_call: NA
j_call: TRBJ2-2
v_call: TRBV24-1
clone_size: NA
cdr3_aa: CATSDLRRGNTGELFF
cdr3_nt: TGTGCCACCAGTGATTTGAGGAGGGGAAACACCGGGGAGCTGTTTTTT

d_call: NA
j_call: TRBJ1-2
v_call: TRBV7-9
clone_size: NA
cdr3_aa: CASSLSSGNGYTF
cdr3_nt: TGTGCCAGCAGCCTGAGCTCCGGGAATGGCTACACCTTC

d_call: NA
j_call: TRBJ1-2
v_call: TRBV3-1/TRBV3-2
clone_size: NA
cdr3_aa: CASSHGGGGIRSGYTF
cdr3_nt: TGTGCCAGCAGCCACGGGGGTGGGGGGATACGAAGCGGCTACACCTTC

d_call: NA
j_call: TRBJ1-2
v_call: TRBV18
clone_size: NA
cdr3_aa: CASSPPSQGTYGYTF
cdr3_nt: TGTGCCAGCTCACCACCTTCACAGGGAACCTATGGCTACACCTTC

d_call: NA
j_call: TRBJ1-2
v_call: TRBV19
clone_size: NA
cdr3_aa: CASSPSYSSLYGYTF
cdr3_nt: TGTGCCAGTAGTCCGTCCTACAGCTCCCTCTATGGCTACACCTTC

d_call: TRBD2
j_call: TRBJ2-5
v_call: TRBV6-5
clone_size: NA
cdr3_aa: CASQREAETQYF
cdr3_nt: TGTGCCAGCCAGCGGGAAGCTGAGACCCAGTACTTC

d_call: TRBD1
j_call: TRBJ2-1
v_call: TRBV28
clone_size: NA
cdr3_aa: CASSPAIGQGTYEQFF
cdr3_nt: TGTGCCAGCAGTCCAGCCATAGGACAGGGTACTTATGAGCAGTTCTTC

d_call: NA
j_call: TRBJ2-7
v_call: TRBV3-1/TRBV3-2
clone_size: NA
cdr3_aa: CASSQHTFRTGQYF
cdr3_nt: TGTGCCAGCAGCCAGCACACTTTCCGTACGGGGCAGTACTTC

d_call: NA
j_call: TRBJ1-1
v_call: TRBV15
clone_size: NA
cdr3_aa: CATSREAAFPAFF
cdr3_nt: TGTGCCACCAGCAGAGAGGCGGCTTTTCCCGCTTTCTTT

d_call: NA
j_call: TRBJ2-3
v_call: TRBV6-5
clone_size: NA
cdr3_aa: CASSYSLSTDTQYF
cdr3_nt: TGTGCCAGCAGTTACTCGTTAAGCACAGATACGCAGTATTTT

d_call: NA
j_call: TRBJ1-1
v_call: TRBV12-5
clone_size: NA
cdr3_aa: CASGPNRVNTEAFF
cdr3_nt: TGTGCTAGTGGTCCCAACAGGGTGAACACTGAAGCTTTCTTT

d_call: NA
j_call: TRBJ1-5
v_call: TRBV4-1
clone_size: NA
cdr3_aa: CASSRTTGTNYQPQHF
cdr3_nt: TGCGCCAGCAGTCGAACGACCGGGACAAACTATCAGCCCCAGCATTTT

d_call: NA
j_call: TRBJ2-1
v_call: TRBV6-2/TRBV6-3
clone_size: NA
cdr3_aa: CASSPAGRKGNNEQFF
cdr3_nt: TGTGCCAGCAGCCCGGCGGGGCGGAAGGGCAACAATGAGCAGTTCTTC

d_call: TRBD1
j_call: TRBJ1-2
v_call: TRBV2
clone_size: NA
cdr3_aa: CASRATVTGNYGYTF
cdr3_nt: TGTGCCAGCAGAGCTACCGTGACAGGGAACTATGGCTACACCTTC

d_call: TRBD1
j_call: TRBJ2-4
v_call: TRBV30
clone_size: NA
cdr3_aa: CAWRDRGIQNIQYF
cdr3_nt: TGTGCCTGGAGGGACAGGGGGATCCAAAACATTCAGTACTTC

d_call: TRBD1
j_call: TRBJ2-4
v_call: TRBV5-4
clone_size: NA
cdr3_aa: CASSSQGAAKNIQYF
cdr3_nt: TGTGCCAGCAGCTCCCAGGGGGCTGCCAAAAACATTCAGTACTTC

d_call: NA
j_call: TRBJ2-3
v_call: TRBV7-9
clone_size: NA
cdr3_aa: CASSPPRGYGTDTQYF
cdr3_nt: TGTGCCAGCAGCCCCCCCCGGGGTTATGGCACAGATACGCAGTATTTT

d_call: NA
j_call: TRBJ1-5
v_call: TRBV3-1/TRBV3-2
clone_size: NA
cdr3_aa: CASSQAGAGQPQHF
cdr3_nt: TGTGCCAGCAGCCAAGCTGGGGCAGGACAGCCCCAGCATTTT

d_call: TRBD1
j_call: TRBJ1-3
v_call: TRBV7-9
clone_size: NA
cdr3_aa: CASSLVGTAFSLGNTIYF
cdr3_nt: TGTGCCAGCAGCTTAGTTGGGACAGCCTTTTCTCTTGGAAACACCATATATTTT

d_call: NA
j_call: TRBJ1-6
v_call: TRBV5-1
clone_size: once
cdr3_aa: CASSFSGSPLHF
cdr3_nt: TGCGCCAGCAGCTTCAGCGGTTCACCCCTCCACTTT

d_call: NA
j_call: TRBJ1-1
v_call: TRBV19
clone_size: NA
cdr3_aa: CASRPGDLNTEAFF
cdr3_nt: TGTGCCAGTCGACCGGGGGATCTGAACACTGAAGCTTTCTTT

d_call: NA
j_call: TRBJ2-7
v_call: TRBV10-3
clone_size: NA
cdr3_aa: CAPPRLPHEQYF
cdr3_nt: TGTGCCCCCCCCCGTCTCCCCCACGAGCAGTACTTC

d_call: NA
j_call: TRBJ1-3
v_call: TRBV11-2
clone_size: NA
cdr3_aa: CAAGHIGNTIYF
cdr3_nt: TGTGCCGCCGGACATATTGGAAACACCATATATTTT

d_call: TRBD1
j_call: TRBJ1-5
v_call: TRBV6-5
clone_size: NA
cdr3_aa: CASSQTGISNQPQHF
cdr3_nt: TGTGCCAGCAGCCAGACAGGGATAAGCAATCAGCCCCAGCATTTT

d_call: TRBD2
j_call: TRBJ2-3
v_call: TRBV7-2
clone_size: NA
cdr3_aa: CASSSYSGGAWDTQYF
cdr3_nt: TGTGCCAGCAGCTCCTATAGCGGGGGGGCATGGGATACGCAGTATTTT

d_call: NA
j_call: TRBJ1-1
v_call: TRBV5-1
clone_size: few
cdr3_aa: CASSPLQGTNTEAFF
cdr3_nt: TGCGCCAGCAGCCCCCTCCAGGGCACGAACACTGAAGCTTTCTTT

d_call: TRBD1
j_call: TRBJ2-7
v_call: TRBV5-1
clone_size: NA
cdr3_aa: CASSEGQRYEQYF
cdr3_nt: TGCGCCAGCAGCGAGGGACAGCGCTACGAGCAGTACTTC

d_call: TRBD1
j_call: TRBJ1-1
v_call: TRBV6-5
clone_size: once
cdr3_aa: CASRAGGGGNTEAFF
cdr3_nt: TGTGCCAGCAGGGCAGGGGGTGGAGGGAACACTGAAGCTTTCTTT

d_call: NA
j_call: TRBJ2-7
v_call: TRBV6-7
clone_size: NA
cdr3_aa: CATGSYEQYF
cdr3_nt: TGTGCCACCGGCTCCTACGAGCAGTACTTC

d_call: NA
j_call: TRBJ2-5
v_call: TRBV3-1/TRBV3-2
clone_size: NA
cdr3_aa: CASSQDLQGFGETQYF
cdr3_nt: TGTGCCAGCAGCCAAGATCTCCAGGGGTTTGGGGAGACCCAGTACTTC

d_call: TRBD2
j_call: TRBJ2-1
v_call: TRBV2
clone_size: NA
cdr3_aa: CASTLKPPGTGGGEQFF
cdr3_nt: TGTGCCAGCACCTTAAAACCCCCCGGGACTGGGGGGGGTGAGCAGTTCTTC

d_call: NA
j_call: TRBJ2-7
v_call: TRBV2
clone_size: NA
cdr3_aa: CASSGPPSYEQYF
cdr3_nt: TGTGCCAGCAGTGGGCCGCCCTCCTACGAGCAGTACTTC

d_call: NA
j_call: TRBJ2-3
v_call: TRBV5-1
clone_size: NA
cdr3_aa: CASSLTGIADTQYF
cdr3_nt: TGCGCCAGCAGCTTGACAGGGATTGCAGATACGCAGTATTTT

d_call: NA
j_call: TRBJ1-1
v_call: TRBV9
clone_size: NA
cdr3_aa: CASSVGSGSTEAFF
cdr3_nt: TGTGCCAGCAGCGTAGGGAGTGGTAGCACTGAAGCTTTCTTT

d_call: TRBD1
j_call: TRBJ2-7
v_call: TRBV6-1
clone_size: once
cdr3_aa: CASSDRGSRNEQYF
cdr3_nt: TGTGCCAGCAGTGACAGGGGGTCTAGGAACGAGCAGTACTTC

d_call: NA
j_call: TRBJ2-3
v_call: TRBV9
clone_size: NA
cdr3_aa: CASSANPRGSTDTQYF
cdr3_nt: TGTGCCAGCAGCGCAAATCCCAGGGGCAGCACAGATACGCAGTATTTT

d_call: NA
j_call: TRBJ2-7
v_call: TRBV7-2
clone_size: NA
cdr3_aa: CASSLEVEEPPSYEQYF
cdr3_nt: TGTGCCAGCAGCTTGGAGGTGGAGGAGCCTCCTTCCTACGAGCAGTACTTC

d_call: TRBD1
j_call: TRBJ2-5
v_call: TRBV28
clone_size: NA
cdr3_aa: CASSSHDRGGKETQYF
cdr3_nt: TGTGCCAGCAGTTCACATGACAGGGGGGGAAAGGAGACCCAGTACTTC

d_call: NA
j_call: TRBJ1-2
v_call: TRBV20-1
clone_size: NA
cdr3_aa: CSGRTNYGYTF
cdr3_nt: TGCAGTGGCAGGACTAACTATGGCTACACCTTC

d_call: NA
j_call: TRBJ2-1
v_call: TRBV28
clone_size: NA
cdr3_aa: CASSPVGATTYNEQFF
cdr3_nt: TGTGCCAGCAGTCCGGTGGGGGCCACAACCTACAATGAGCAGTTCTTC

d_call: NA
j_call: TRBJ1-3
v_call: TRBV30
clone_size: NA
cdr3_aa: CAWTPRAGLPSGNTIYF
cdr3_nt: TGTGCCTGGACCCCCAGGGCAGGGCTCCCCTCTGGAAACACCATATATTTT

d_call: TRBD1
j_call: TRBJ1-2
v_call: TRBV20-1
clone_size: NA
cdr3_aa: CSASITGGAWDYGYTF
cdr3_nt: TGCAGTGCTAGTATCACAGGGGGCGCTTGGGACTATGGCTACACCTTC